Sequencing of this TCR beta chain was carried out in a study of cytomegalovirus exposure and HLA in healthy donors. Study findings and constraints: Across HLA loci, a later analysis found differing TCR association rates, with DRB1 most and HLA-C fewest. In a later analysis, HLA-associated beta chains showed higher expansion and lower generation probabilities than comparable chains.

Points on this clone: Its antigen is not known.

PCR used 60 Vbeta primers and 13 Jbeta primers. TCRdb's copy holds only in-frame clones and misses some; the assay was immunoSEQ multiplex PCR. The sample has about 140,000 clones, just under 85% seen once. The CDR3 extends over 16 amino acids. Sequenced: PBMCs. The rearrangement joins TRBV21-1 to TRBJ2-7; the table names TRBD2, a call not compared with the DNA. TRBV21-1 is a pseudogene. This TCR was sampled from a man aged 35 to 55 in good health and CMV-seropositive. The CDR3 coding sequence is TGTGCCAGCAGCAAAAACCTGCTTAGCGGGAGACACGAGCAGTACTTC. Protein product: CASSKNLLSGRHEQYF.